A selection of T cell receptor beta chains follows, all from one sample in a study of blood T cell repertoires in COVID-19. Sequencing used immunoSEQ multiplex PCR; TCRdb keeps in-frame clones, though not all of them. Of more than 150,000 clones in the sample, roughly 87% were seen once. The sample taken for sequencing was PBMCs or T cells enriched from blood (not recorded which). These receptors originate from a woman aged 45-65 years who had recovered from COVID-19. CDR3s include the opening cysteine and the closing phenylalanine or tryptophan. A D gene is named only where the DNA matches it firmly. Rows may omit the clone size; those that give it use once, few, many or a size class.

clone_size,v_call,j_call,d_call,cdr3_nt,cdr3_aa
.,TRBV5-1,TRBJ2-1,.,TGCGCCAGCAGCTTGGAAGGGGCGGAAAATGAGCAGTTCTTC,CASSLEGAENEQFF
.,TRBV18,TRBJ1-2,TRBD1,TGTGCCAGCTCACCTGGGTCGGGGAATGGGACAGGGGGGAGTTTAACTAAAGCCGGCTATGGCTACACCTTC,CASSPGSGNGTGGSLTKAGYGYTF
.,TRBV28,TRBJ1-6,TRBD1,TGTGCCAGCAGTTCGGGACAGGGGGTTTCACCCCTCCACTTT,CASSSGQGVSPLHF
.,TRBV6-5,TRBJ2-5,.,TGTGCCAGCAGTTATTCCCAGGGTAGAGAGACCCAGTACTTC,CASSYSQGRETQYF
.,TRBV10-3,TRBJ2-1,TRBD2,TGTGCCATCAGTTCCGGGACTAGCGGTTACAATGAGCAGTTCTTC,CAISSGTSGYNEQFF
.,TRBV7-3,TRBJ2-7,TRBD2,TGTGCCAGCAGCCCGGCCGGGACTAGCGGGTACGAGCAGTACTTC,CASSPAGTSGYEQYF
.,TRBV6-2/TRBV6-3,TRBJ2-2,.,TGTGCCAGCAGTTATATCGGGAGTGAAGTCACCGGGGAGCTGTTTTTT,CASSYIGSEVTGELFF
.,TRBV11-3,TRBJ2-5,.,TGTGCCAGCAGCCTTGACAGTCATGATGAGACCCAGTACTTC,CASSLDSHDETQYF
.,TRBV12-3/TRBV12-4,TRBJ1-1,.,TGTGCCAGCAGTTTAGGGGGGCCCACTGAAGCTTTCTTT,CASSLGGPTEAFF
.,TRBV5-4,TRBJ2-2,TRBD1,TGTGCCAGCAGCTTGAGTTATTTAAGGACCGGGACAGGACCCGGGGAGCTGTTTTTT,CASSLSYLRTGTGPGELFF
.,TRBV6-5,TRBJ2-1,TRBD1,TGTGCCAGCACCGGGACAGGGTCTAGCGGTGAGCAGTTCTTC,CASTGTGSSGEQFF
once,TRBV5-5,TRBJ1-1,TRBD1,TGTGCCAGCAGCTTGGCCCCTACTCGGACAGGGTCGAACACTGAAGCTTTCTTT,CASSLAPTRTGSNTEAFF
.,TRBV3-1/TRBV3-2,TRBJ2-6,.,TGTGCCAGCAGCCTACTTAGCTCTGGGGCCAACGTCCTGACTTTC,CASSLLSSGANVLTF
.,TRBV30,TRBJ1-1,.,TGTGCCTGGACCAACTTGGGCAGGGGAGATGGGACTGAAGCTTTCTTT,CAWTNLGRGDGTEAFF
.,TRBV25-1,TRBJ2-1,.,TGTGCCAGCAGTGCGTTAGCGCTGCGGTCATACAATGAGCAGTTCTTC,CASSALALRSYNEQFF
.,TRBV6-2/TRBV6-3,TRBJ1-5,.,TGTGCCAGCGGCCCAGGGGACTTGGGCAATCAGCCCCAGCATTTT,CASGPGDLGNQPQHF
.,TRBV7-2,TRBJ1-4,TRBD1,TGTGCCAGCAGCTGGCGGACAGGGGGGAATGAAAAACTGTTTTTT,CASSWRTGGNEKLFF
.,TRBV3-1/TRBV3-2,TRBJ2-7,TRBD2,TGTGCCAGCAGCCAGACCTCTAGCGGGAGGATATACGAGCAGTACTTC,CASSQTSSGRIYEQYF
.,TRBV11-2,TRBJ2-7,TRBD1,TGTGCCAGCAGCTTAGTAGGGGGACAGGGTAAGCAGTACTTC,CASSLVGGQGKQYF
.,TRBV2,TRBJ2-4,TRBD1,TGTGCTAGCACCGGACAGGGACTAGCCAAAAACATTCAGTACTTC,CASTGQGLAKNIQYF
.,TRBV29-1,TRBJ1-2,TRBD1,TGCAGCGTCGGGACAGGGGGTGGCTACACCTTC,CSVGTGGGYTF
once,TRBV6-1,TRBJ1-3,.,TGTGCCAGCAGTGAAGTTCAGGGTTGGAGCTCTGGAAACACCATATATTTT,CASSEVQGWSSGNTIYF
.,TRBV14,TRBJ2-3,.,TGTGCCAGCAGCCCTTGGACAGCCACAGATACGCAGTATTTT,CASSPWTATDTQYF
.,TRBV12-5,TRBJ2-1,TRBD1,TGTGCTAGTGGTTTGGTACAAGGACAGGGGTCTTACAATGAGCAGTTCTTC,CASGLVQGQGSYNEQFF
.,TRBV19,TRBJ1-3,TRBD1,TGTGCCAGTAGTATTGGACAGGGGATTAGCTCTGGAAACACCATATATTTT,CASSIGQGISSGNTIYF
once,TRBV30,TRBJ2-3,TRBD2,TGTGCCTGGGGGGAGGGCAGCGGTGGCACAGATACGCAGTATTTT,CAWGEGSGGTDTQYF
.,TRBV7-2,TRBJ2-1,TRBD2,TGTGCCAGCAGCTTAAATAGAGGACTAGACAATGAGCAGTTCTTC,CASSLNRGLDNEQFF
.,TRBV13,TRBJ2-1,TRBD2,TGTGCCAGCTCGCCCCGCCGGACTAGCGTCCTCGGTGGGGGGGAGCAGTTCTTC,CASSPRRTSVLGGGEQFF
once,TRBV28,TRBJ2-4,.,TGTGCCAGCTCCATAAGTGGGGCTACCAAAAACATTCAGTACTTC,CASSISGATKNIQYF
.,TRBV6-4,TRBJ2-7,TRBD2,TGTGCCAGCAGGCACCGGACTAGCGGGAGCCACGAGCAGTACTTC,CASRHRTSGSHEQYF
.,TRBV15,TRBJ2-2,TRBD2,TGTGCCACCAGCCCCCCGGCGGGAGGGCTTGGCACCGGGGAGCTGTTTTTT,CATSPPAGGLGTGELFF
.,TRBV29-1,TRBJ1-2,.,TGCAGCGTTATCAGGACAGACTATGGCTACACCTTC,CSVIRTDYGYTF
once,TRBV28,TRBJ2-2,TRBD2,TGTGCCAGCTCCCAGGCGGGAGGTACCGGGGAGCTGTTTTTT,CASSQAGGTGELFF
few,TRBV21-1,TRBJ1-1,.,TGTGCCAGCAGCAATGGGGGCAGGGAAAACACTGAAGCTTTCTTT,CASSNGGRENTEAFF
once,TRBV21-1,TRBJ1-1,.,TGTGCCAGCAGCAAAGTTGAGTGGGACAGGGGAGGCACTGAAGCTTTCTTT,CASSKVEWDRGGTEAFF
.,TRBV27,TRBJ2-1,.,TGTGCCAGCAGTTTCGAGGGGGATCCCTCCGCCAATGAGCAGTTCTTC,CASSFEGDPSANEQFF
.,TRBV28,TRBJ1-1,.,TGTGCCAGCAGTTTATCCGGGGGGGTAGCTTTCTTT,CASSLSGGVAFF
.,TRBV5-8,TRBJ1-1,.,TGTGCCAGCAGCTTGGACAGCATGAACACTGAAGCTTTCTTT,CASSLDSMNTEAFF
.,TRBV25-1,TRBJ2-1,.,TGTGCCAGCAGTGAATTTAGTCTAGCGCTTTCCGACAATGAGCAGTTCTTC,CASSEFSLALSDNEQFF
.,TRBV10-3,TRBJ2-3,TRBD2,TGTGCCATCAGTGAGTCTCTAGCGGGAGGTAGCACAGATACGCAGTATTTT,CAISESLAGGSTDTQYF
.,TRBV6-5,TRBJ1-1,.,TGTGCCAGCAGTACCCAAGGGGTTACTGAAGCTTTCTTT,CASSTQGVTEAFF
.,TRBV9,TRBJ2-1,.,TGTGCCAGCAGCGTAGCCCCAGGCTCCTACAATGAGCAGTTCTTC,CASSVAPGSYNEQFF